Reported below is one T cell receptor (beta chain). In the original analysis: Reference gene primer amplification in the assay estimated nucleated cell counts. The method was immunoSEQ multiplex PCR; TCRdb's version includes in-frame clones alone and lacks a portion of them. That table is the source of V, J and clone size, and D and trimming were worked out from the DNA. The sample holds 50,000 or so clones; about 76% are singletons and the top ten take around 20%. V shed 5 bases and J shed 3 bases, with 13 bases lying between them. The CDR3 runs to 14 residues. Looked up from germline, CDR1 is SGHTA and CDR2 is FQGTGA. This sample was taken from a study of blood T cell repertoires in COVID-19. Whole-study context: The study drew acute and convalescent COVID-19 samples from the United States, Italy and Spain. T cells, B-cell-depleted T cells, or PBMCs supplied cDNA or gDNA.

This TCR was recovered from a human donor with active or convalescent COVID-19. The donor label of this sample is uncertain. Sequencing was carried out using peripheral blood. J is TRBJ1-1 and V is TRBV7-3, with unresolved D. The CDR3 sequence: CASSLDGEHTEAFF. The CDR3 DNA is TGTGCCAGCAGCCTCGACGGAGAGCACACTGAAGCTTTCTTT.